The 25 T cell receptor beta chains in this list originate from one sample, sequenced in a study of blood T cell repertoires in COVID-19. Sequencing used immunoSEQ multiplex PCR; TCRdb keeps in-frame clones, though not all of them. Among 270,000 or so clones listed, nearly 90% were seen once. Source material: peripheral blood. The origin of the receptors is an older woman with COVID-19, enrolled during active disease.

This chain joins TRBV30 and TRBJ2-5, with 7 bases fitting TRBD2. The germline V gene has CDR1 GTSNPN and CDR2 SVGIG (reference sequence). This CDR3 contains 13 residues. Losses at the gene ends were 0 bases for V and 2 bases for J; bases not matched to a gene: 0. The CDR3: CAWSVGRQETQYF. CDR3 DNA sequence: TGTGCCTGGAGTGTCGGGAGGCAAGAGACCCAGTACTTC.

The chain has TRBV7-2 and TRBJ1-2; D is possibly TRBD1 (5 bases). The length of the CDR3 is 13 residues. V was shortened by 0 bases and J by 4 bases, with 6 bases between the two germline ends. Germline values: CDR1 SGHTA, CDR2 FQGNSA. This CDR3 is CASSLATAYGYTF. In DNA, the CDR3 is TGTGCCAGCAGCTTAGCGACAGCCTATGGCTACACCTTC.

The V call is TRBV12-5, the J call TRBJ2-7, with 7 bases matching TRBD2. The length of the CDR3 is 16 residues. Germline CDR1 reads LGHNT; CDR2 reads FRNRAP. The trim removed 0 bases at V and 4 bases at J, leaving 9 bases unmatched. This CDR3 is CASGLVLARETYEQYF. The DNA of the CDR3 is TGTGCTAGTGGTTTGGTACTAGCGCGGGAAACGTACGAGCAGTACTTC.

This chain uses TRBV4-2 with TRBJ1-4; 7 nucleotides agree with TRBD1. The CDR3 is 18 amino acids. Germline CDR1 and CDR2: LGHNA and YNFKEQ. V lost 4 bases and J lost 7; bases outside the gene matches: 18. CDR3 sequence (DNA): TGTGCCAGCAGCCCCTCGTTATCCCCGACAGGGCTAGCTGAAAAACTGTTTTTT. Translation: CASSPSLSPTGLAEKLFF.

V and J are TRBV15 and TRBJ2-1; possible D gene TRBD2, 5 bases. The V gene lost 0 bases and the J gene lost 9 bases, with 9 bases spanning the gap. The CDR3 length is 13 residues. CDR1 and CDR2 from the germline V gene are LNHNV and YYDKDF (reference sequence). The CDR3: CATSRDGGSEQFF. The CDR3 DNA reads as TGTGCCACCAGCAGAGATGGAGGTAGTGAGCAGTTCTTC.

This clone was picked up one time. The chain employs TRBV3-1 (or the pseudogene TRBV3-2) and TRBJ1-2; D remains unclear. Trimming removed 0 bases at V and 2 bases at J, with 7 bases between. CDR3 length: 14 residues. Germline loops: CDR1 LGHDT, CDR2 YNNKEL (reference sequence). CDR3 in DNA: TGTGCCAGCAGCCAAGATCATCAGAACTATGGCTACACCTTC. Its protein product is CASSQDHQNYGYTF.

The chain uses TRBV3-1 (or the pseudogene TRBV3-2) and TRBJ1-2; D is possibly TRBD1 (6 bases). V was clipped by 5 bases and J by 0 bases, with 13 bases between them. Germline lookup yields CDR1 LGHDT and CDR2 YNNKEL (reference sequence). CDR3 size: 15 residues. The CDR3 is CASSEGHRANYGYTF. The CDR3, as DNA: TGTGCCAGCAGCGAGGGACACCGAGCTAACTATGGCTACACCTTC.

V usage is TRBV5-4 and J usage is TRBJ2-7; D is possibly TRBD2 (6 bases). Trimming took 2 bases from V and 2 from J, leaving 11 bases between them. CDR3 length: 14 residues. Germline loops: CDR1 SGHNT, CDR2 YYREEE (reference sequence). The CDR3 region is CASSFAGNPYEQYF. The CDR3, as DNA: TGTGCCAGCAGCTTCGCGGGGAACCCCTACGAGCAGTACTTC.

The CDR3: CSVRGQGVSNTGELFF. In nucleotides, the CDR3 is TGCAGCGTTCGGGGACAGGGGGTGTCGAACACCGGGGAGCTGTTTTTT. V usage is TRBV29-1 and J usage is TRBJ2-2, with TRBD1 matching 11 bases. V lost 5 bases, J lost 0 bases, and 5 bases stayed unmatched. The length of the CDR3 is 16 residues. Germline V gene data show CDR1 as SQVTM and CDR2 as ANQGSEA.

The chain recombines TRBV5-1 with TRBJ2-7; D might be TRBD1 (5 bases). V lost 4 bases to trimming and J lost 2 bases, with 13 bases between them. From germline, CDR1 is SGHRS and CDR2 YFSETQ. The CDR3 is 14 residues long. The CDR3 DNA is TGCGCCAGCAGCCCTCGGACAACAACCTACGAGCAGTACTTC. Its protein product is CASSPRTTTYEQYF.

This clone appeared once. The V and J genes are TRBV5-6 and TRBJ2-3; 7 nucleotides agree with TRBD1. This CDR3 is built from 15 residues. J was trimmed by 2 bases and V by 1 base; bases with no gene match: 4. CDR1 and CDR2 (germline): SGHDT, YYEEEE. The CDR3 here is CASSLRGGYTDTQYF. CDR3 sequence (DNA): TGTGCCAGCAGCTTGAGAGGGGGCTACACAGATACGCAGTATTTT.

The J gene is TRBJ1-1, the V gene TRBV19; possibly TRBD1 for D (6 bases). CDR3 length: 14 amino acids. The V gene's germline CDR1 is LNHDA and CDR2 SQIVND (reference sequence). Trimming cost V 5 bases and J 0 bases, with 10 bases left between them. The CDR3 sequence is CASSVDRMNTEAFF. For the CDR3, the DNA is TGTGCCAGTAGTGTGGACAGAATGAACACTGAAGCTTTCTTT.

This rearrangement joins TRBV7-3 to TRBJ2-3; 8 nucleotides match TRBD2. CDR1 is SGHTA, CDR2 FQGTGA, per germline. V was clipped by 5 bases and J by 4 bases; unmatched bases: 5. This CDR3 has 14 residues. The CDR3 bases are TGTGCCAGCAGCCCGAGCGGGGGCGCAGATACGCAGTATTTT. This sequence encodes CASSPSGGADTQYF.

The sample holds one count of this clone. DNA of the CDR3: TGTGCCAGCAGCAGGTCCCCAGGGACAACAGGAAACACCATATATTTT. Encoded protein: CASSRSPGTTGNTIYF. The chain links TRBV3-1 (or the pseudogene TRBV3-2) to TRBJ1-3, with a weak D call TRBD1 (6 bases). Trimming took off 5 bases at V and 4 bases at J, with 18 bases between the two ends. The CDR3 contains 16 residues. The germline gives CDR1 LGHDT, CDR2 YNNKEL (reference sequence).

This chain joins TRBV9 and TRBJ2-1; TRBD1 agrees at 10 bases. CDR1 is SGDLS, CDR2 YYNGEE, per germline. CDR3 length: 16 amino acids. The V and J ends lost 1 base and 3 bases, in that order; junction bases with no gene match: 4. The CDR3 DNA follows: TGTGCCAGCAGCGTATTCGGACAGGGGGGCTACAATGAGCAGTTCTTC. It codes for CASSVFGQGGYNEQFF.

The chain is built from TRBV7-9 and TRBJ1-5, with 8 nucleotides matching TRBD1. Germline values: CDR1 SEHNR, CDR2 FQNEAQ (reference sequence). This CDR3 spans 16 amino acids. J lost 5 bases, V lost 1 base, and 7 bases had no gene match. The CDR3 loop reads CASSLVSYRGYQPQHF. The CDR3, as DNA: TGTGCCAGCAGCTTAGTAAGTTACAGGGGGTATCAGCCCCAGCATTTT.

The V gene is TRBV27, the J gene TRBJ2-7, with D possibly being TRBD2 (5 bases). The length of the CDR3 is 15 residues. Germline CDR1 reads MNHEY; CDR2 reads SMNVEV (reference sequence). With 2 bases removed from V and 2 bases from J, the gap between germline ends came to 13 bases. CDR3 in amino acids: CASSLNGGHPYEQYF. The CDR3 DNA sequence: TGTGCCAGCAGTTTAAATGGAGGTCACCCCTACGAGCAGTACTTC.

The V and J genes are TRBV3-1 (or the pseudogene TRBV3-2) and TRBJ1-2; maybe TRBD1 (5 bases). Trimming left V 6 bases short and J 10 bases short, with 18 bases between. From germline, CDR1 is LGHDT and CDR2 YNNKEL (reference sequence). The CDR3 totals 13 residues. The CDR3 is CASRYYAGTHYTF. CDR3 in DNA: TGTGCCAGCAGGTATTACGCCGGGACTCACTACACCTTC.

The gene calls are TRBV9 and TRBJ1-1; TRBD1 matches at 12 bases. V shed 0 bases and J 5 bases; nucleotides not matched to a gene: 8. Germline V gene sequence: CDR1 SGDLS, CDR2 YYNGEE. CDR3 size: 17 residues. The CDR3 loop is CASSVGGTGGRGTEAFF. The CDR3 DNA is TGTGCCAGCAGCGTAGGAGGGACAGGGGGCAGGGGAACTGAAGCTTTCTTT. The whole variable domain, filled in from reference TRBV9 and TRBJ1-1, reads DSGVTQTPKHLITATGQRVTLRCSPRSGDLSVYWYQQSLDQGLQFLIQYYNGEERAKGNILERFSAQQFPDLHSELNLSSLELGDSALYFCASSVGGTGGRGTEAFFGQGTRLTVV.

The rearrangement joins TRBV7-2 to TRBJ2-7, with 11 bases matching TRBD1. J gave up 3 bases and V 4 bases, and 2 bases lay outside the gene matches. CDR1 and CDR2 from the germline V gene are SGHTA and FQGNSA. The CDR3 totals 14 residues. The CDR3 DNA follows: TGTGCCAGCAGCTACGGGACAGGGGGCTACGAGCAGTACTTC. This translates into CASSYGTGGYEQYF.

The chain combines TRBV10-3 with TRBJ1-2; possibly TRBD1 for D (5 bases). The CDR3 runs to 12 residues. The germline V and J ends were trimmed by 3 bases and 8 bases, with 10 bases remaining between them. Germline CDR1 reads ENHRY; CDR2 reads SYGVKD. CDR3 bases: TGTGCCATCAGTGATGGGACTCGCGGCTACACCTTC. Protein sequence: CAISDGTRGYTF.

The CDR3 loop reads CASSPTSVVSGANVLTF. Written as DNA, the CDR3 is TGTGCCAGCAGCCCCACCTCGGTGGTATCTGGGGCCAACGTCCTGACTTTC. The gene calls are TRBV9 and TRBJ2-6; no firm D call. Germline values: CDR1 SGDLS, CDR2 YYNGEE. The CDR3 has 17 residues. V was shortened by 4 bases and J by 1 base, with 15 bases between the two germline ends.

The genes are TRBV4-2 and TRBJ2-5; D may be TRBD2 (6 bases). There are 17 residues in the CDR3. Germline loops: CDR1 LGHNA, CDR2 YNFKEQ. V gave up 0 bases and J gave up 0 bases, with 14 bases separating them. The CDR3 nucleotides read TGTGCCAGCAGCCAAGATGATAGTGGGGGGTACCAAGAGACCCAGTACTTC. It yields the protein CASSQDDSGGYQETQYF.

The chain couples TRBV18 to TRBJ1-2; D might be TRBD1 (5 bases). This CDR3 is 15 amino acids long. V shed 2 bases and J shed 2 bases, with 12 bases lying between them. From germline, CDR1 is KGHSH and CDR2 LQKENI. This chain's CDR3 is CASSPGAQANYGYTF. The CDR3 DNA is TGTGCCAGCTCACCAGGGGCACAGGCCAACTATGGCTACACCTTC.

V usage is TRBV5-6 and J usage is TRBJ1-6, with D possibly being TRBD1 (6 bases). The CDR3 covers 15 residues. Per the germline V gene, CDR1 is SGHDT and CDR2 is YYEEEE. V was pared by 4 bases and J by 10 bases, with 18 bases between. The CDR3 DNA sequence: TGTGCCAGCAGCCCGGGGGGCAGGGTGGTATCACCCCTCCACTTT. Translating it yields CASSPGGRVVSPLHF.